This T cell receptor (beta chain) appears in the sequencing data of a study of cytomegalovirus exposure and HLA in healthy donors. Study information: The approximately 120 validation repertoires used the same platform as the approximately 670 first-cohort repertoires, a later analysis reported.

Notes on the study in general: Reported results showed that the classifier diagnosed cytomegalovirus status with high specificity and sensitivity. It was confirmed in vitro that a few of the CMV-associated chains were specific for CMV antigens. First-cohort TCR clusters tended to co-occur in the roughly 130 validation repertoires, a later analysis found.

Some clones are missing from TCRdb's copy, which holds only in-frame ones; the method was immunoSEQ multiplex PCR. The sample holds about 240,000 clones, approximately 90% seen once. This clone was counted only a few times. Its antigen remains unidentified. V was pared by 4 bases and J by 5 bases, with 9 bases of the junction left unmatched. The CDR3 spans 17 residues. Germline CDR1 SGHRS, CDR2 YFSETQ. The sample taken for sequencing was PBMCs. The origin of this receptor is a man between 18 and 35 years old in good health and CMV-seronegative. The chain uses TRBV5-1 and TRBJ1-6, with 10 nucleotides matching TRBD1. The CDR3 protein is CASSSGTGVPNNSPLHF. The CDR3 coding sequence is TGCGCCAGCAGCAGTGGGACAGGGGTGCCGAATAATTCACCCCTCCACTTT.